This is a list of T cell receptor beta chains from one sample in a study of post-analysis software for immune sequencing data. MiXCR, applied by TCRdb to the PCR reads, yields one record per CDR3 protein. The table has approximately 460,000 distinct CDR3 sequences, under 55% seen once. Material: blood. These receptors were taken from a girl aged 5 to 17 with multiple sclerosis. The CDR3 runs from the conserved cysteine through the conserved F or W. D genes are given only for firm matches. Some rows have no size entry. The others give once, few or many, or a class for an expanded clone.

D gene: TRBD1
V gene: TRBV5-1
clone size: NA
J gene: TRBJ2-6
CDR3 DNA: TGCGCCAGCAGCCCAAACCTACCGGGACAGGGAAATTTTGGGGCCAACGTCCTGACTTTC
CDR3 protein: CASSPNLPGQGNFGANVLTF

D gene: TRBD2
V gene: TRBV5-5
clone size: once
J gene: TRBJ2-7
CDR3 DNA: TGTGCCAGCAGCTTGGGCGGGGCTAGCGGGATTTCAAACTACGAGCAGTACTTC
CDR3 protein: CASSLGGASGISNYEQYF

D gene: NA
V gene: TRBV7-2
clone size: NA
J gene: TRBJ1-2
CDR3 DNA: TGTGCCAGCAGATCGGGACCGGGGGGCTACACCTTC
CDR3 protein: CASRSGPGGYTF

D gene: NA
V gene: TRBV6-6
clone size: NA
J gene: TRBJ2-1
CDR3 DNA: TGTGCCAGCAGTTACCCCTTAGTTGAAACGGCCGGCGATGAGCAGTTCTTC
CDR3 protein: CASSYPLVETAGDEQFF

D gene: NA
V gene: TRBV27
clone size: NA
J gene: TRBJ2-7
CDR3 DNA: TGTGCCAGCAGTTTAAGGCACAACTACGAGCAATACTTC
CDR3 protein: CASSLRHNYEQYF

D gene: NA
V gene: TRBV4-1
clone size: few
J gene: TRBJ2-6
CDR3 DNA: TGCGCCAGCAGAGCGTTGGGTAGAGGCTCTGGGGCCAACGTCCTGACTTTC
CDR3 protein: CASRALGRGSGANVLTF

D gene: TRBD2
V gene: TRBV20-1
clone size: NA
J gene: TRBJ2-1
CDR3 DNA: TGCAGTGCCCCCCGACTAGCGGGAGAACTACGGCAGTTCTTC
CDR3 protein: CSAPRLAGELRQFF

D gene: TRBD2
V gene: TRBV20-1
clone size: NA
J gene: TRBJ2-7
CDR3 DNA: TGCAGTGCTAGAGTGGGGGGGATCAGAGCCTACGAGCAGTACTTC
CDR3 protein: CSARVGGIRAYEQYF

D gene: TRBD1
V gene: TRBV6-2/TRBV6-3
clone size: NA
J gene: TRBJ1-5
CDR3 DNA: TGTGCCAGCAGGGGAACAGGGGGCAATCAGCCCCAGCATTTT
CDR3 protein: CASRGTGGNQPQHF

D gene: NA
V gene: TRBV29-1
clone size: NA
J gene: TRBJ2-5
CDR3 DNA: TGCAGCGTCGAGGGTAGCCAAGAGACCCAGTACTTC
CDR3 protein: CSVEGSQETQYF

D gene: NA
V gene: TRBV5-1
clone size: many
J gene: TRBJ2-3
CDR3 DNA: TGTGCCAGCAGCCCCGACACAGATACGCAGTATTTT
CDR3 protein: CASSPDTDTQYF

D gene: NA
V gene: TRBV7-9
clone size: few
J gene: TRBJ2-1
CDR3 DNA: TGTGCCAGCAGCTTAGTTGGGGGCCGGGAGCAGTTCTTC
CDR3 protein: CASSLVGGREQFF

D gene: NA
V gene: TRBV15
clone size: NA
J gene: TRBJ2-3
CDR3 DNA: TGTGCCACCAGCAGAGATTGGGGGGCTGTCACAGATACGCAGTATTTT
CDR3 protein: CATSRDWGAVTDTQYF

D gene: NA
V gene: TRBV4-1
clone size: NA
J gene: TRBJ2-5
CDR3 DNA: TGCGCCAGCAGCCAAGGAGAGCGCGCCATGGGGACCCAGTACTTC
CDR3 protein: CASSQGERAMGTQYF

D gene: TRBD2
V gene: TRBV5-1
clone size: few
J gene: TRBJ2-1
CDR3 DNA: TGCGCCAGCAGCTCCTCGGCGCGGGGGTGGCATGAGCAGTTCTTC
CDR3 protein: CASSSSARGWHEQFF

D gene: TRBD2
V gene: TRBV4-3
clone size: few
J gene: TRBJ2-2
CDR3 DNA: TGCGCCAGCAGCCAAGGGACTAGCGCACACACCGGGGAGCTGTTTTTT
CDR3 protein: CASSQGTSAHTGELFF

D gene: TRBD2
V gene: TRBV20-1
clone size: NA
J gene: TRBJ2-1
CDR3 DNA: TGCAGTGCTGGGACTAGCGGGATGGCTCACAATGAGCAGTTCTTC
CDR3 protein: CSAGTSGMAHNEQFF

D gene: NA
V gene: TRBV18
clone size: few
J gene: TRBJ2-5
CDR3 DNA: TGTGCCAGCTCACCACCTTCCGGGGACGAGACCCAGTACTTC
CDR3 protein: CASSPPSGDETQYF

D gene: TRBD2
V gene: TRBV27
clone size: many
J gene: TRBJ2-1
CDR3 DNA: TGTGCCAGCAGTTTAAGTAGCGGGAGTTACAATGAGCAGTTCTTC
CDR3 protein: CASSLSSGSYNEQFF

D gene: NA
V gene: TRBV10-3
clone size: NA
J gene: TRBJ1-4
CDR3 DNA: TGTGCCATCAGTCCGGGACCGACAACTAATGAAAAACTGTTTTTT
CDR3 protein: CAISPGPTTNEKLFF

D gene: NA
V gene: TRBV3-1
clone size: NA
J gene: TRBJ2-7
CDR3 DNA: TGTGCCAGCAGCCAGGCCGCCGCCAGGGGCTACGAGCAGTACTTC
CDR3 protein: CASSQAAARGYEQYF

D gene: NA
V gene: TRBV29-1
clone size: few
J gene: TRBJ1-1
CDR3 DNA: TGCAGCGTTCATCAGGGGAGGGACACTGAAGCTTTCTTT
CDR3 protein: CSVHQGRDTEAFF

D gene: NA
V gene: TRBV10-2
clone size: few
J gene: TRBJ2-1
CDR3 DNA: TGCGCCAGCAAGGGCTCCTACAATGAGCAGTTCTTC
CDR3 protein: CASKGSYNEQFF

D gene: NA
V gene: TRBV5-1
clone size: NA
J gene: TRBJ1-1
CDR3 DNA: TGCGCCAGCAGCTTGGCCGCGGGAGGGGAAGCTTTCTTT
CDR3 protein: CASSLAAGGEAFF